This is a list of T cell receptor beta chains from one sample in a study of OX40 agonist ivuxolimab in advanced cancers. Profiling relied on immunoSEQ multiplex PCR, and the TCRdb table lists in-frame clones only, not all of them. The profile shows more than 80,000 clones, roughly 89% of them singletons. Sequencing was performed on CD4+ or CD8+ T cells sorted from blood, taken in a trial of the OX40 agonist ivuxolimab. These TCRs come from an adult with an advanced solid tumor such as melanoma, head and neck, liver or kidney cancer. CDR3s include the opening cysteine and the closing phenylalanine or tryptophan. The D gene is left open where the match is weak. Clone size is not always given. Where it is, it says once, few, many or a class for expanded clones.

CASSFRTEGNQPQHF | TGTGCCAGCAGCTTCCGGACTGAGGGCAATCAGCCCCAGCATTTT | NA | TRBV5-6 | NA | TRBJ1-5
CASSIVAGGPQPQHF | TGTGCCAGTAGTATAGTGGCAGGGGGCCCTCAGCCCCAGCATTTT | TRBD1 | TRBV19 | NA | TRBJ1-5
CASSPRQGAPKTQYF | TGTGCCAGTAGTCCGCGACAGGGGGCGCCGAAGACCCAGTACTTC | TRBD1 | TRBV19 | few | TRBJ2-5
CASSVGGRGTPTDTQYF | TGTGCCAGCAGCGTAGGGGGCAGGGGGACCCCCACAGATACGCAGTATTTT | TRBD1 | TRBV9 | NA | TRBJ2-3
CATSSPPGAAGAVQYF | TGTGCCACCAGCAGCCCGCCGGGGGCGGCCGGGGCCGTACAGTATTTT | NA | TRBV15 | NA | TRBJ2-3
CASSLWRDEQYF | TGTGCCAGCAGTTTATGGAGGGACGAGCAGTACTTC | NA | TRBV28 | NA | TRBJ2-7
CASGFPRTGGNPYEQYF | TGTGCTAGTGGTTTCCCCCGGACAGGGGGAAACCCCTACGAGCAGTACTTC | TRBD1 | TRBV12-5 | NA | TRBJ2-7
CASSLLGTGGNEQFF | TGCGCCAGCAGCCTCCTCGGGACAGGGGGGAATGAGCAGTTCTTC | TRBD1 | TRBV4-3 | NA | TRBJ2-1
CASSPLIAGDSEQYF | TGTGCCAGCTCACCATTAATAGCGGGAGATTCCGAGCAGTACTTC | TRBD2 | TRBV18 | once | TRBJ2-7
CASSSAGAGPYEQYF | TGTGCCAGCAGTTCAGCCGGGGCGGGGCCCTACGAGCAGTACTTC | NA | TRBV6-5 | many | TRBJ2-7
CASSSRLAGYSSTDTQYF | TGTGCCAGCAGCTCCAGACTAGCGGGGTACTCTAGCACAGATACGCAGTATTTT | TRBD2 | TRBV7-2 | NA | TRBJ2-3
CASTEGTTTDTQYF | TGTGCCAGCACCGAAGGGACTACCACAGATACGCAGTATTTT | TRBD2 | TRBV6-1 | NA | TRBJ2-3
CASTFGQGDYGYTF | TGTGCCAGCACCTTCGGACAGGGCGACTATGGCTACACCTTC | TRBD1 | TRBV6-1 | NA | TRBJ1-2
CASNAGQFYGYTF | TGTGCCAGTAATGCCGGCCAGTTCTATGGCTACACCTTC | NA | TRBV19 | NA | TRBJ1-2
CASSQRAQTQYF | TGTGCCAGCAGCCAACGCGCGCAGACCCAGTACTTC | NA | TRBV14 | NA | TRBJ2-5
CSVFRANTEAFF | TGCAGCGTTTTCAGGGCGAACACTGAAGCTTTCTTT | NA | TRBV29-1 | NA | TRBJ1-1
CASSPGTGVYEQYF | TGTGCCAGCAGCCCCGGGACAGGGGTATACGAGCAGTACTTC | TRBD1 | TRBV7-9 | NA | TRBJ2-7
CASSPGTGRGELFF | TGTGCCAGCAGCCCCGGGACAGGGAGGGGGGAGCTGTTTTTT | TRBD1 | TRBV11-2 | once | TRBJ2-2
CASSPGTGNEKLFF | TGCGCCAGCAGCCCCGGGACAGGAAATGAAAAACTGTTTTTT | TRBD1 | TRBV4-1 | NA | TRBJ1-4
CASSPFNSQGVQFF | TGTGCCAGCAGCCCCTTCAACTCACAGGGCGTCCAGTTCTTC | NA | TRBV7-2 | NA | TRBJ2-1
CASSGRDQPQHF | TGTGCCAGTAGTGGGCGAGATCAGCCCCAGCATTTT | NA | TRBV19 | NA | TRBJ1-5
CASSRSTGELFF | TGCGCCAGCAGCCGAAGCACCGGGGAGCTGTTTTTT | NA | TRBV4-3 | once | TRBJ2-2
CAISGTRSNTGELFF | TGTGCCATCAGTGGGACTAGATCGAACACCGGGGAGCTGTTTTTT | TRBD2 | TRBV10-3 | NA | TRBJ2-2
CATSRISTGTEEQFF | TGTGCCACCAGCAGAATATCTACAGGGACGGAGGAGCAGTTCTTC | NA | TRBV15 | NA | TRBJ2-1
CASSYGGAPSYEQYF | TGTGCCAGCAGTTACGGAGGGGCCCCCTCCTACGAGCAGTACTTC | NA | TRBV6-5 | NA | TRBJ2-7
CASRTGQRRETQYF | TGTGCCAGTAGGACAGGGCAACGAAGGGAGACCCAGTACTTC | TRBD1 | TRBV19 | few | TRBJ2-5
CASSGLTTDIQYF | TGTGCCAGCAGTGGCTTAACCACCGACATTCAGTACTTC | NA | TRBV2 | NA | TRBJ2-4
CASTGTQVSYGYTF | TGTGCCAGCACCGGAACCCAGGTTTCCTATGGCTACACCTTC | NA | TRBV2 | NA | TRBJ1-2
CSVDDRMGTEAFF | TGCAGCGTTGACGACAGGATGGGGACTGAAGCTTTCTTT | NA | TRBV29-1 | medium-sized | TRBJ1-1
CASSSSPSGRAGETQYF | TGTGCCAGCAGCTCCTCTCCCAGCGGGAGGGCCGGAGAGACCCAGTACTTC | TRBD2 | TRBV7-2 | NA | TRBJ2-5
CAVRKDQGTEAFF | TGTGCCGTAAGGAAGGATCAGGGCACTGAAGCTTTCTTT | NA | TRBV10-3 | NA | TRBJ1-1
CASSPGRDRNTQYF | TGTGCCAGCTCCCCAGGCCGGGACAGAAATACCCAGTACTTC | TRBD1 | TRBV18 | NA | TRBJ2-5
CASSRERETQYF | TGTGCCAGCAGCAGGGAGCGAGAGACCCAGTACTTC | NA | TRBV7-6 | NA | TRBJ2-5
CASSQADGRQGGTDEQFF | TGTGCCAGCAGCCAAGCGGATGGGAGGCAGGGAGGGACGGATGAGCAGTTCTTC | TRBD2 | TRBV4-2 | NA | TRBJ2-1
CASSLRSAGQATEAFF | TGTGCCAGCAGCTTAAGGTCCGCGGGACAGGCGACTGAAGCTTTCTTT | TRBD1 | TRBV7-3 | NA | TRBJ1-1
CATSRASGRVRETQYF | TGTGCCACCAGCAGAGCAAGCGGGAGGGTGAGGGAGACCCAGTACTTC | TRBD2 | TRBV15 | once | TRBJ2-5
CASSLAGGSIPQYF | TGTGCCAGCAGCTTAGCGGGCGGGAGCATCCCCCAGTACTTC | TRBD2 | TRBV7-9 | once | TRBJ2-5
CASSYLSGTTDTQYF | TGTGCCAGCAGTTACTTGTCAGGGACCACAGATACGCAGTATTTT | NA | TRBV6-6 | NA | TRBJ2-3
CASSLEGQGAGGYTF | TGTGCCAGCAGCCTAGAGGGGCAGGGGGCGGGAGGCTACACCTTC | TRBD1 | TRBV7-2 | NA | TRBJ1-2
CASSIVQGGRINTGELFF | TGTGCCAGTAGTATAGTACAGGGGGGACGGATCAACACCGGGGAGCTGTTTTTT | TRBD1 | TRBV19 | NA | TRBJ2-2
CASSRRTGGLYSNQPQHF | TGTGCCAGCAGCCGTAGGACAGGGGGCCTTTATAGCAATCAGCCCCAGCATTTT | TRBD1 | TRBV13 | NA | TRBJ1-5
CATSRDRTGLNEQFF | TGTGCCACCAGCAGAGATAGGACAGGGCTGAATGAGCAGTTCTTC | TRBD1 | TRBV15 | NA | TRBJ2-1
CSVEAAQGGKFF | TGCAGCGTTGAAGCGGCGCAGGGTGGGAAGTTCTTC | NA | TRBV29-1 | NA | TRBJ2-1
CASSPRLSSSDTQYF | TGTGCCAGCAGCCCCAGACTCTCCTCATCAGATACGCAGTATTTT | NA | TRBV7-2 | NA | TRBJ2-3
CASSFGTGWETQYF | TGTGCCAGCAGCTTCGGAACAGGGTGGGAGACCCAGTACTTC | NA | TRBV11-3 | NA | TRBJ2-5
CASSYRANTEAFF | TGTGCCAGCAGTTACCGGGCGAACACTGAAGCTTTCTTT | NA | TRBV6-5 | NA | TRBJ1-1
CASSRRGQTNQPQHF | TGTGCCAGCAGCCGAAGGGGGCAGACTAATCAGCCCCAGCATTTT | TRBD1 | TRBV2 | NA | TRBJ1-5
CASSLALAARSGYTF | TGCGCCAGCAGCTTGGCCCTGGCGGCGAGAAGTGGCTACACCTTC | NA | TRBV5-1 | NA | TRBJ1-2
CASSPFRDRDYEQYF | TGTGCCAGCTCACCCTTCCGGGACAGGGACTACGAGCAGTACTTC | TRBD1 | TRBV18 | NA | TRBJ2-7
CASSEPTGVVSEQYF | TGTGCCAGCAGTGAACCAACAGGGGTAGTCAGCGAGCAGTACTTC | TRBD1 | TRBV6-1 | NA | TRBJ2-7
CAWSVGQGNGYTF | TGTGCCTGGAGTGTAGGACAGGGCAATGGCTACACCTTC | TRBD1 | TRBV30 | NA | TRBJ1-2
CASSAGLAGVPSYEQYF | TGTGCCAGCAGCGCCGGACTAGCGGGGGTTCCCTCCTACGAGCAGTACTTC | TRBD2 | TRBV7-2 | NA | TRBJ2-7
CASSQAFPGLNVGTDTQYF | TGTGCCAGCAGCCAAGCCTTCCCGGGACTCAACGTGGGGACAGATACGCAGTATTTT | NA | TRBV14 | NA | TRBJ2-3